The rows below give T cell receptor beta chains drawn from one sample of a study of blood T cell repertoires in COVID-19. Sequencing was performed with immunoSEQ multiplex PCR; in TCRdb, only in-frame clones are kept and a portion is missing. The sample includes around 81,000 clones, nearly 80% seen only once; the top ten take approximately 12%. Sequencing was performed on peripheral blood. All receptors come from a human donor in a cohort sampled during active COVID-19. Both conserved end residues are part of each CDR3. A D gene is named only where the DNA matches it firmly. A clone size is listed for some rows: how often the clone was seen (once, few, many), or a class if it is expanded.

clone_size	cdr3_length	v_call	d_call	j_call	cdr3_aa	cdr3_nt
.	12	TRBV6-2/TRBV6-3	.	TRBJ2-3	CASSLRTDTQYF	TGTGCCAGCAGTTTGAGGACAGATACGCAGTATTTT
.	14	TRBV5-5	TRBD1	TRBJ2-1	CASSLGQGWTEQFF	TGTGCCAGCAGCTTGGGACAGGGTTGGACTGAGCAGTTCTTC
.	15	TRBV7-3	.	TRBJ1-4	CASTPQVRPNEKLFF	TGTGCCAGCACCCCGCAGGTTCGTCCTAATGAAAAACTGTTTTTT
.	15	TRBV2	.	TRBJ1-2	CASSQQGPIYDSYTF	TGTGCCAGCAGCCAACAGGGACCGATCTATGACAGCTACACCTTC
once	17	TRBV5-1	.	TRBJ1-1	CASSLVPRGAGITEAFF	TGCGCCAGCAGCTTGGTCCCGCGCGGGGCGGGAATCACTGAAGCTTTCTTT
few	14	TRBV7-2	.	TRBJ1-6	CASSFDSTTSPLHF	TGTGCCAGCAGCTTTGACAGCACAACTTCACCCCTCCACTTT
.	13	TRBV28	.	TRBJ1-4	CASHGQPNEKLFF	TGTGCCAGTCACGGACAGCCTAATGAAAAACTGTTTTTT
.	18	TRBV18	TRBD2	TRBJ2-5	CASSPLVTSGRIGETQYF	TGTGCCAGCTCACCACTCGTGACTAGCGGGAGAATCGGGGAGACCCAGTACTTC
.	13	TRBV5-4	.	TRBJ2-7	CASSLALVAEQYF	TGTGCCAGCAGCTTGGCCCTAGTCGCTGAGCAGTACTTC
.	20	TRBV5-1	.	TRBJ2-1	CASSSVPQYGRDTQRGEQFF	TGCGCCAGCAGCTCTGTCCCCCAATACGGCCGGGACACCCAACGTGGTGAGCAGTTCTTC
once	16	TRBV19	.	TRBJ1-2	CASSAQQGKANYGYTF	TGTGCCAGTAGTGCCCAACAGGGAAAGGCTAACTATGGCTACACCTTC
.	16	TRBV6-5	TRBD1	TRBJ2-7	CASSYRFKQGAREQYF	TGTGCCAGCAGTTACCGGTTCAAGCAGGGGGCGCGAGAGCAGTACTTC
.	15	TRBV6-2/TRBV6-3	.	TRBJ1-1	CASSYGSTGLTEAFF	TGTGCCAGCAGTTACGGGTCGACTGGCCTCACTGAAGCTTTCTTT
.	12	TRBV30	.	TRBJ1-2	CAWRQGRYGYTF	TGTGCCTGGAGGCAGGGGCGCTATGGCTACACCTTC
.	16	TRBV10-3	.	TRBJ2-1	CAISESSQGRLNEQFF	TGTGCCATCAGTGAGTCCAGTCAGGGAAGGTTGAATGAGCAGTTCTTC
once	16	TRBV5-3	.	TRBJ2-2	CARSLWLDTLGGELFF	TGTGCCAGAAGCTTGTGGTTGGACACCCTGGGCGGGGAGCTGTTTTTT
.	16	TRBV5-1	TRBD2	TRBJ2-1	CASSLGGLAGADEQFF	TGCGCCAGCAGCTTGGGAGGACTAGCGGGAGCAGATGAGCAGTTCTTC
.	14	TRBV6-5	TRBD1	TRBJ1-4	CASSNVQGGEKLFF	TGTGCCAGCAGTAACGTTCAGGGGGGTGAAAAACTGTTTTTT
once	15	TRBV5-1	TRBD2	TRBJ2-1	CASSTGSGRAFEQFF	TGCGCCAGCAGCACGGGTAGCGGGAGGGCCTTTGAGCAGTTCTTC
few	14	TRBV2	.	TRBJ1-5	CASSEGTPNQPQHF	TGTGCCAGCAGTGAAGGTACACCTAATCAGCCCCAGCATTTT
.	15	TRBV27	.	TRBJ1-5	CASSPGQIFSQPQHF	TGTGCCAGCAGCCCGGGACAAATTTTCTCTCAGCCCCAGCATTTT
once	14	TRBV27	.	TRBJ1-2	CASSLAPGPYGYTF	TGTGCCAGCAGTTTAGCCCCAGGGCCGTATGGCTACACCTTC
many	14	TRBV7-3	.	TRBJ1-1	CASSSSPGVAEAFF	TGTGCCAGCAGCTCCTCCCCCGGGGTGGCTGAAGCTTTCTTT
few	14	TRBV5-5	TRBD2	TRBJ2-7	CASSQTSGGREQYF	TGTGCCAGCAGCCAGACTAGCGGGGGTCGCGAGCAGTACTTC